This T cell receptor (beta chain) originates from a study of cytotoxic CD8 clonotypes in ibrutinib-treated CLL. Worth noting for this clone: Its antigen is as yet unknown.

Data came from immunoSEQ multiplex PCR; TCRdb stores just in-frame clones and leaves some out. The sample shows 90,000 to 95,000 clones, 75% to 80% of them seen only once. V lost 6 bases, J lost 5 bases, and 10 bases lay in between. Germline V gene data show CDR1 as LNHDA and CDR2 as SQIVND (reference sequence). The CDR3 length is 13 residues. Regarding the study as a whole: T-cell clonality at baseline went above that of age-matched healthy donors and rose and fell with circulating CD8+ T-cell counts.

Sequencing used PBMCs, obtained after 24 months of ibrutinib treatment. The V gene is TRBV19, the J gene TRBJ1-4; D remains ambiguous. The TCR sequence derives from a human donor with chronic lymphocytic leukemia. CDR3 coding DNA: TGTGCCAGTAGCAGCGAGGGAAATGAAAAACTGTTTTTT. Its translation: CASSSEGNEKLFF.